One and the same sample provided the 11 T cell receptor beta chains below, sequenced in a study of cytomegalovirus exposure and HLA in healthy donors. Primers: 60 Vbeta forward and 13 Jbeta reverse. Libraries were prepared by immunoSEQ multiplex PCR; TCRdb keeps only in-frame clonotypes and omits some of them. Here the sample spans approximately 170,000 clones, 60% to 80% being singletons. Sequencing was performed on PBMCs. These receptors were taken from a man aged 18 to 30 in good health and CMV-seropositive.

This sequence joins TRBV11-2 and TRBJ1-5, with D perhaps matching TRBD1 (5 bases). The length of the CDR3 is 15 residues. V dropped 1 base and J dropped 3 bases, with 10 bases sitting between them. Per germline, CDR1 SGHAT and CDR2 FQNNGV. CDR3: CASSLGDSPNQPQHF. The CDR3 DNA reads TGTGCCAGCAGCTTAGGTGACAGCCCCAATCAGCCCCAGCATTTT.

This chain connects TRBV15 to TRBJ1-4, with D possibly being TRBD1 (6 bases). Germline-derived CDR1 and CDR2 are LNHNV and YYDKDF (reference sequence). The V gene lost 0 bases and the J gene lost 8 bases, with 16 bases spanning the gap. The CDR3 is 16 amino acids. The CDR3 region is CATSRDWAGAREKLFF. CDR3 nucleotides: TGTGCCACCAGCAGAGATTGGGCAGGGGCAAGGGAAAAACTGTTTTTT.

The chain is built from TRBV5-1 and TRBJ2-2; D is unresolved. The CDR3 extends over 14 amino acids. Germline CDR1 and CDR2: SGHRS and YFSETQ. The V and J ends lost 1 base and 3 bases respectively, with 7 bases between them. CDR3 nucleotide sequence: TGCGCCAGCAGCTTGTCCTACGACACCGGGGAGCTGTTTTTT. This sequence encodes CASSLSYDTGELFF.

This rearrangement joins TRBV28 to TRBJ1-2; 7 bases fit TRBD1. CDR1 MDHEN and CDR2 SYDVKM come from the germline V gene. The CDR3 runs 13 residues. V shed 6 bases and J 4 bases; nucleotides not matched to a gene: 5. As DNA, the CDR3 is TGTGCCAGCAGGACAGGGAGGATCTATGGCTACACCTTC. Its translation is CASRTGRIYGYTF.

This clone was found a few times. The genes are TRBV11-2 and TRBJ2-4; 11 bases match TRBD2. Trimming removed 5 bases from V and 6 bases from J; junction bases left unmatched: 9. The CDR3 has 16 amino acids. The germline CDR1 and CDR2 sequences are SGHAT and FQNNGV. The CDR3 loop reads CASSPSLGTSGNIQYF. The CDR3 bases are TGTGCCAGCAGCCCCAGCTTAGGGACTAGCGGAAACATTCAGTACTTC.

V gene TRBV7-3 combines with J gene TRBJ1-6, with TRBD1 identical over 9 bases. Germline V gene lookup returns CDR1 SGHTA and CDR2 FQGTGA. This CDR3 region has 15 residues. Trimming at V came to 5 bases and at J to 6 bases, leaving 5 bases not matched to a gene. The CDR3, as DNA: TGTGCCAGCAGCCTTATACAGGGGGCTAATTCACCCCTCCACTTT. Protein product: CASSLIQGANSPLHF.

The J gene is TRBJ1-2, the V gene TRBV27, with 7 bases aligning to TRBD1. The CDR3 has 14 amino acids. J lost 1 base, V lost 6 bases, and 5 bases had no gene match. Germline V gene sequence: CDR1 MNHEY, CDR2 SMNVEV (reference sequence). Here the CDR3 reads CASSKGQSNYGYTF. The CDR3 nucleotides are TGTGCCAGCAGCAAGGGACAGAGTAACTATGGCTACACCTTC.

The chain links TRBV19 to TRBJ1-5; D gene uncertain. The CDR3 extends over 15 amino acids. V was trimmed by 2 bases and J by 4 bases, leaving 12 bases between them. Germline V gene data show CDR1 as LNHDA and CDR2 as SQIVND (reference sequence). The CDR3 reads CASSISTTKNQPQHF. The CDR3 nucleotides are TGTGCCAGTAGTATAAGCACGACAAAAAATCAGCCCCAGCATTTT.

In regard to this clone: Other DNA sequences of this sample code for an identical CDR3. This chain connects TRBV7-3 to TRBJ1-6; TRBD1 matches 8 bases. V lost 5 bases, J lost 12 bases, and 6 bases stayed unmatched. Looked up from germline, CDR1 is SGHTA and CDR2 is FQGTGA. The CDR3 is 13 residues long. CDR3 DNA sequence: TGTGCCAGCAGCACAGGACAGGGATTACCCCTCCACTTT. It translates to CASSTGQGLPLHF.

This sequence joins TRBV7-3 and TRBJ2-2, with 8 bases that match TRBD2. The V gene's germline CDR1 is SGHTA and CDR2 FQGTGA. The length of the CDR3 is 18 residues. Trimming cost V 1 base and J 8 bases; bases outside gene matches: 15. The CDR3, as DNA: TGTGCCAGCAGCTTAATGGCGGGGGGTACCGCTTACGAGGGGGAGCTGTTTTTT. Its translation: CASSLMAGGTAYEGELFF.

This clone has a handful of counts. The genes are TRBV7-9 and TRBJ1-1, with 10 bases lining up with TRBD1. The CDR3 loop spans 16 amino acids. The trim removed 5 bases at V and 1 base at J, leaving 7 bases unmatched. Germline loops: CDR1 SEHNR, CDR2 FQNEAQ (reference sequence). CDR3 loop: CASSLGDRGPNTEAFF. The CDR3 DNA sequence: TGTGCCAGCAGCCTAGGGGACAGGGGCCCGAACACTGAAGCTTTCTTT.